The 16 T cell receptor beta chains reported below all come from one sample, sequenced in a study of resident and recirculating memory T cells in vitiligo. Repertoires were generated with immunoSEQ multiplex PCR, while TCRdb's copy carries only in-frame clones and drops some. The sample consists of 60,000 to 80,000 clones, just over 90% of them appearing once. Source material: blood. The source is a male donor with vitiligo.

This clone has only one observation. CDR3 residues: CASSVGVAGGVDTQYF. CDR3 bases: TGTGCCAGCAGCGTAGGGGTAGCGGGGGGTGTAGATACGCAGTATTTT. The J gene is TRBJ2-3, the V gene TRBV9; 10 bases map to TRBD2. CDR3 length: 16 amino acids. Germline trimming cut 0 bases from V and 5 bases from J; bases unmatched to any gene: 6. The germline V gene has CDR1 SGDLS and CDR2 YYNGEE.

The chain uses TRBV7-3 and TRBJ2-5; D is unresolved. The ends were cut back, 3 bases at V and 4 bases at J, with 9 bases in the middle. Germline V lookup: CDR1 SGHTA, CDR2 FQGTGA. This CDR3 region has 13 residues. CDR3 sequence: CASSFGAGETQYF. The CDR3 DNA reads TGTGCCAGCAGCTTCGGTGCCGGAGAGACCCAGTACTTC.

V and J are TRBV28 and TRBJ2-7, with 10 positions matching TRBD1. The length of the CDR3 is 15 residues. Germline CDR1 MDHEN, CDR2 SYDVKM. Trimming removed 5 bases from V and 4 bases from J; junction bases left unmatched: 8. The CDR3 sequence is CASSGRQGASYEQYF. The CDR3 DNA sequence: TGTGCCAGCAGTGGAAGACAGGGGGCAAGTTACGAGCAGTACTTC.

The gene calls are TRBV4-1 and TRBJ2-2, with 7 bases aligning to TRBD2. The CDR3 totals 15 residues. In germline, CDR1 is MGHRA, CDR2 YSYEKL. With 2 bases clipped from V and 7 bases from J, the junction kept 7 bases outside the gene matches. CDR3 sequence (DNA): TGCGCCAGCAGCCAATCCAACGGGGAGGGCGGGGAGCTGTTTTTT. Translating it yields CASSQSNGEGGELFF.

The rearrangement joins TRBV9 to TRBJ2-7, with 8 positions matching TRBD2. The CDR3 contains 18 residues. Germline V gene data show CDR1 as SGDLS and CDR2 as YYNGEE. The ends lost 6 bases at V and 3 bases at J; junction bases unmatched: 20. The CDR3 coding sequence is TGTGCCAGCACCCCCGGGGTCGGGGTTCGCGGGGGGATCTACGAGCAGTACTTC. Protein product: CASTPGVGVRGGIYEQYF.

This clone was found once. The gene calls are TRBV7-9 and TRBJ1-5; 7 bases are shared with TRBD1. Unmatched junction bases numbered 10, after V lost 5 bases and J lost 6 bases. The CDR3 length is 15 residues. Per germline, CDR1 SEHNR and CDR2 FQNEAQ (reference sequence). The CDR3 region has the DNA TGTGCCAGCAGCCCGGGACAACAGGGGCCTCAGCCCCAGCATTTT. The encoded protein is CASSPGQQGPQPQHF.

V gene TRBV4-1 combines with J gene TRBJ2-3, with 7 bases identical to TRBD1. The CDR3 spans 16 residues. The germline V gene has CDR1 MGHRA and CDR2 YSYEKL. V was pared by 4 bases and J by 8 bases, with 15 bases of the junction left unmatched. The DNA for the CDR3 is TGCGCCAGCAGCCGTCGGACAGGCGGACGGGGTGGTACGCAGTATTTT. Residues: CASSRRTGGRGGTQYF.

The rearrangement joins TRBV27 to TRBJ1-6; 7 nucleotides match TRBD1. The germline V gene has CDR1 MNHEY and CDR2 SMNVEV (reference sequence). V lost 7 bases and J lost 11; bases outside the gene matches: 8. This CDR3 spans 13 amino acids. CDR3 protein: CASTTGAGTPLHF. The CDR3 DNA follows: TGTGCCAGCACCACAGGGGCGGGAACACCCCTCCACTTT.

The chain has TRBV11-2 and TRBJ2-3; D not certain. V lost 4 bases and J lost 7, with 18 bases in between. The CDR3 consists of 15 residues. The germline V gene has CDR1 SGHAT and CDR2 FQNNGV. CDR3 protein: CASSSLRVTAHTQYF. The CDR3 nucleotides read TGTGCCAGCAGCTCACTTCGGGTGACGGCACATACGCAGTATTTT. Looking up the rest from reference TRBV11-2 and TRBJ2-3 gives the full variable domain: EAGVAQSPRYKIIEKRQSVAFWCNPISGHATLYWYQQILGQGPKLLIQFQNNGVVDDSQLPKDRFSAERLKGVDSTLKIQPAKLEDSAVYLCASSSLRVTAHTQYFGPGTRLTVL.

This rearrangement joins TRBV14 to TRBJ2-3; 8 nucleotides match TRBD2. The germline V gene has CDR1 SGHDN and CDR2 FVKESK. This CDR3 region has 15 residues. Germline trimming cut 2 bases from V and 4 bases from J; bases unmatched to any gene: 5. The CDR3: CASSQTGGTSDTQYF. CDR3 DNA sequence: TGTGCCAGCAGCCAAACGGGGGGGACATCAGATACGCAGTATTTT.

This chain links TRBV4-2 with TRBJ2-1, with 9 bases identical to TRBD1. CDR3 length: 16 amino acids. Losses at the gene ends were 2 bases for V and 7 bases for J; bases not matched to a gene: 9. Germline lookup yields CDR1 LGHNA and CDR2 YNFKEQ. This CDR3 reads CASSQQGQGVWNEQFF. The DNA of the CDR3 is TGTGCCAGCAGCCAACAGGGACAGGGAGTATGGAATGAGCAGTTCTTC.

The J gene is TRBJ1-4, the V gene TRBV9; 8 bases align to TRBD1. This CDR3 region has 15 residues. After removal of 4 bases from V and 3 bases from J, the junction contained 5 bases not matched to a gene. In germline, CDR1 is SGDLS, CDR2 YYNGEE. As DNA, the CDR3 is TGTGCCAGCAGCTCCGGACAGGGACCTAATGAAAAACTGTTTTTT. Encoded protein: CASSSGQGPNEKLFF. The full variable domain, in which reference TRBV9 and TRBJ1-4 provide the parts outside the CDR3, is DSGVTQTPKHLITATGQRVTLRCSPRSGDLSVYWYQQSLDQGLQFLIQYYNGEERAKGNILERFSAQQFPDLHSELNLSSLELGDSALYFCASSSGQGPNEKLFFGSGTQLSVL.

A single count supports this clone. This chain links TRBV4-3 with TRBJ1-6; D is uncertain. V lost 1 base and J 7 bases, leaving 11 bases between the germline ends. CDR1 and CDR2 (germline): LGHNA, YSLEER. The CDR3 length is 15 residues. CDR3 sequence reads: CASSQGEGYNSPLHF. For the CDR3, the DNA is TGCGCCAGCAGCCAAGGCGAGGGCTACAATTCACCCCTCCACTTT.

The V gene is TRBV29-1, the J gene TRBJ2-2, with a possible D match to TRBD2 (5 bases). Germline loops: CDR1 SQVTM, CDR2 ANQGSEA. V lost 5 bases and J lost 6, with 10 bases in between. The CDR3 is 12 amino acids. The CDR3 bases are TGCAGCGTTTGGACGGGATCCGGGGAGCTGTTTTTT. Protein sequence: CSVWTGSGELFF.

The V and J genes are TRBV2 and TRBJ2-1; D gene unclear. Germline-derived CDR1 and CDR2 are SNHLY and FYNNEI. The CDR3 runs to 15 residues. Trimming cost V 7 bases and J 5 bases, with 18 bases left between them. CDR3 region: CASTPGGVVHNEQFF. CDR3 nucleotide sequence: TGTGCCAGCACCCCGGGTGGAGTCGTCCACAATGAGCAGTTCTTC.

The V call is TRBV5-5, the J call TRBJ1-1; 9 positions agree with TRBD1. The CDR3 contains 15 residues. J gave up 4 bases and V 4 bases, and 8 bases lay outside the gene matches. CDR1 and CDR2 from the germline V gene are SGHKS and YYEKEE (reference sequence). The CDR3 here is CASSRGTGLGTEAFF. DNA of the CDR3: TGTGCCAGCAGCCGGGGGACAGGGCTGGGCACTGAAGCTTTCTTT.